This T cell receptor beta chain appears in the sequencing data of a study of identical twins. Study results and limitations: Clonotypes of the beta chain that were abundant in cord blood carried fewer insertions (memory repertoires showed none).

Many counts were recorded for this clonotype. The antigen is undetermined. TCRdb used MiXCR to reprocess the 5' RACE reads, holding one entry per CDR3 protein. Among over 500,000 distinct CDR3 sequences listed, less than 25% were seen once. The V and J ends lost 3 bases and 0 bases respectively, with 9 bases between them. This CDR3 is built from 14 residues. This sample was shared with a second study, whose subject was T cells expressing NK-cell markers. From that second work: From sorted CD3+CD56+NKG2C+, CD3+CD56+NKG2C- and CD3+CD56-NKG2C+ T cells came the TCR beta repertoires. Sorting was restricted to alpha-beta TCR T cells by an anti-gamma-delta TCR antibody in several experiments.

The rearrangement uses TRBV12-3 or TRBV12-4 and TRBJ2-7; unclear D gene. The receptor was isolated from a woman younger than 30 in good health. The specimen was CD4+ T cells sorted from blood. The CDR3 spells CASSFGRNSYEQYF. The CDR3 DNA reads TGTGCCAGCAGTTTCGGCCGAAACTCCTACGAGCAGTACTTC.